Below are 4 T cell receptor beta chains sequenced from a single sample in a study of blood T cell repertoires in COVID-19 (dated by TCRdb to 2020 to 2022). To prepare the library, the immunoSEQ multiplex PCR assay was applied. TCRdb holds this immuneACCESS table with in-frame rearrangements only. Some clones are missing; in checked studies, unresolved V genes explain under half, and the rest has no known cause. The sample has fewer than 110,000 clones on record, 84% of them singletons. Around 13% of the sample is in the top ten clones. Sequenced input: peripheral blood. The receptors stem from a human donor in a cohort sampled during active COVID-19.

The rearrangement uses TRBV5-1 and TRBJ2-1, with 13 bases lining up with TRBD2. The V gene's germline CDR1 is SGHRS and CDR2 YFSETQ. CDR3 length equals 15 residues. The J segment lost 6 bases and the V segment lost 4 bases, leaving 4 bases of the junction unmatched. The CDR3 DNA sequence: TGCGCCAGCAGCGGAACTAGCGGGGGGGGCAATGAGCAGTTCTTC. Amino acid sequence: CASSGTSGGGNEQFF.

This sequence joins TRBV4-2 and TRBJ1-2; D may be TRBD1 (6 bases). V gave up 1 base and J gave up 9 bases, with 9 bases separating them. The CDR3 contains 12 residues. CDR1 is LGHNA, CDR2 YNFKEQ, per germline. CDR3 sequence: CASSQVGGRYTF. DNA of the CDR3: TGTGCCAGCAGCCAAGTTGGGGGCCGCTACACCTTC.

This CDR3 is CSVEDLGRGQYF. CDR3 coding DNA: TGCAGCGTTGAAGATCTGGGCAGGGGGCAGTACTTC. The V and J genes are TRBV29-1 and TRBJ2-7, with D possibly being TRBD1 (6 bases). Germline V gene sequence: CDR1 SQVTM, CDR2 ANQGSEA. The CDR3 runs to 12 residues. Trimming pared 0 bases from V and 9 bases from J, leaving 12 bases between.

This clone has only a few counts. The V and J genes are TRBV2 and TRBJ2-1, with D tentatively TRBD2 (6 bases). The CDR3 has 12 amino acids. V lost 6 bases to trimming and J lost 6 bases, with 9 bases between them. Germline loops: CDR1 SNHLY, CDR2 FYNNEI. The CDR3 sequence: CASRATSNEQFF. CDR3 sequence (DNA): TGTGCCAGCAGGGCGACTAGCAATGAGCAGTTCTTC.